A single sample is the source of the 6 T cell receptor beta chains below, sequenced in a study of T cells in women clearing cervical HPV infection. Method: immunoSEQ multiplex PCR; TCRdb's copy keeps in-frame clones and lacks some. This sample's table reports some 25,000 clones. The sample was blood buffy coat. All receptors derive from a woman between 18 and 70 years old with a cervical HPV16 infection that either progressed to CIN3+ or cleared (not recorded which).

Turning to this clone: The read halts 3 residues ahead of the CDR3 end, with the missing end drawn from the germline J gene. This chain connects TRBV10-3 to TRBJ2-7; weak D call: TRBD1 (7 bases). This CDR3 spans 13 amino acids. Germline CDR1 reads ENHRY; CDR2 reads SYGVKD. Trimming cost V 10 bases and J 4 bases, with 17 bases left between them. CDR3 bases read: TGTGCCACCGGAGGGACAGTGGGGTACGAG. This codes for CATGGTVGYE. The entire CDR3 is CATGGTVGYEQYF.

About this clone: The read is 3 residues too short to cover the CDR3 end, so that end is filled in from the germline J gene. V is TRBV5-1 and J is TRBJ2-1, with D tentatively TRBD1 (7 bases). The V end was cut by 4 bases, the J end by 3 bases, with 17 bases between. The CDR3 covers 16 residues. CDR1 SGHRS and CDR2 YFSETQ come from the germline V gene. The CDR3 region is CASSRQGEAIYNEQFF. Partial CDR3 DNA: TGCGCCAGCAGCCGGCAGGGGGAGGCGATCTACAATGAG.

As to this clone: With the read ending 3 residues before the CDR3 end, the germline J gene is used to fill in that end. The chain joins TRBV5-1 to TRBJ2-1; TRBD1 is a possible D gene (6 bases). With 2 bases removed from V and 7 bases from J, the gap between germline ends came to 16 bases. Germline CDR1 is SGHRS and CDR2 is YFSETQ. This CDR3 has 15 amino acids. The CDR3 loop reads CASSLQGYGGNEQFF. The sequenced part of the CDR3 DNA is TGCGCCAGCAGCTTACAGGGATACGGCGGTAATGAG. The variable domain in full, completed from reference TRBV5-1 and TRBJ2-1, reads KAGVTQTPRYLIKTRGQQVTLSCSPISGHRSVSWYQQTPGQGLQFLFEYFSETQRNKGNFPGRFSGRQFSNSRSEMNVSTLELGDSALYLCASSLQGYGGNEQFFGPGTRLTVL.

In regard to this clone: The CDR3 end lies 3 residues beyond the end of the read and is filled in from the germline J gene. The chain has TRBV20-1 and TRBJ2-5, with 7 bases fitting TRBD2. Germline loops: CDR1 DFQATT, CDR2 SNEGSKA (reference sequence). Trimming at V came to 5 bases and at J to 7 bases, leaving 13 bases not matched to a gene. There are 14 residues in the CDR3. This CDR3 is CSAPGGSGRGTQYF. Partial CDR3 DNA: TGCAGTGCTCCGGGCGGGAGTGGGCGGGGGACC.

Concerning this clone: Read coverage stops 3 residues before the CDR3 terminus; the germline J gene supplies the remainder. The chain links TRBV12-5 to TRBJ2-7; the match to TRBD1 covers 7 bases. CDR3 length equals 17 residues. Germline V gene data show CDR1 as LGHNT and CDR2 as FRNRAP. The V segment lost 2 bases and the J segment 6 bases; nucleotides outside the gene matches: 16. CDR3 residues: CASGLFPMTGMEREQYF. CDR3 DNA (partial): TGTGCTAGTGGTTTGTTCCCCATGACAGGGATGGAACGCGAG.

Turning to this clone: The read terminates 3 residues before the CDR3 end, so the remaining end is supplied by the germline J gene. The chain has TRBV7-6 and TRBJ2-2; 10 bases align to TRBD1. The CDR3 sequence is 17 residues long. Per the germline V gene, CDR1 is SGHVS and CDR2 is FNYEAQ. CDR3: CASSPRQGALANEKLFF. Partial CDR3 DNA: TGTGCCAGCAGCCCTCGACAGGGGGCATTGGCTAATGAAAAG.